This T cell receptor beta chain was recovered during a study of CD8+ T cells in alopecia areata. Following extraction, RNA underwent reverse transcription to cDNA, which served as the sequencing template. Repertoires were generated with immunoSEQ multiplex PCR, while TCRdb's copy carries only in-frame clones and drops some. The sample lists around 150,000 clones, approximately 57% occurring once. The treatment: oral pan-JAK inhibitor, 5-10 mg twice daily. This sequence originates from a human donor with alopecia areata. Specimen: CD4+ T cells sorted from blood, collected at week 24, from a patient treated with tofacitinib.

CDR3 nucleotides: TGTGCCTGGAGTATCTTCGGTACTGAAGCTTTCTTT. Its translation: CAWSIFGTEAFF. V usage is TRBV30 and J usage is TRBJ1-1; D is uncertain. Germline values: CDR1 GTSNPN, CDR2 SVGIG (reference sequence). The length of the CDR3 is 12 residues. V was cut by 2 bases and J by 5 bases, with 9 bases left in between.